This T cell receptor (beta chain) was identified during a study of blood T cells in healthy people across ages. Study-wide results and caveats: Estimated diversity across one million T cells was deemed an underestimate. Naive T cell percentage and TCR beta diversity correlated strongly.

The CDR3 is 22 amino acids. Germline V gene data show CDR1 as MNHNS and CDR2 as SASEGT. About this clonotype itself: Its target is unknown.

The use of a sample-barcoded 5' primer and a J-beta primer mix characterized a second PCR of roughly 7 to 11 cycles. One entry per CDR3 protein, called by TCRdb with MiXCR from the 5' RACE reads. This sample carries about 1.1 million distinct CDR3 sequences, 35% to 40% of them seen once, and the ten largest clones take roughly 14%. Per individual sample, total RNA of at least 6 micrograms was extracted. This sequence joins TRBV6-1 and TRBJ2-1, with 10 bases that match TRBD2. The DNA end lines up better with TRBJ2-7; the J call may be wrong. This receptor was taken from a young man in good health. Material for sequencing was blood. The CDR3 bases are TGTGCCAGCAGTGAAGCTGGTGTTCGGGGGCTAGCGGGGGCCCCGTCCTACAATGAGCAGTACTTC. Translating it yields CASSEAGVRGLAGAPSYNEQYF.